These 18 T cell receptor beta chains were all obtained from the same sample, sequenced in a study of CD4 T cells in relation to SARS-CoV-2 and coronaviruses. Unexposed donor CD4+ T cells date from 2011-2018, before the COVID-19 pandemic. After about 10 days of culture, CD4+ T cells were isolated. Profiling relied on immunoSEQ multiplex PCR, and the TCRdb table lists in-frame clones only, not all of them. Among about 20,000 clones, 65% to 80% were seen once, and the ten largest hold roughly a sixth. Their specific antigens are unknown. Sequences were obtained from CD4+ T cells from PBMCs, cultured in vitro. The receptors come from a human donor in good health.

This rearrangement joins TRBV19 to TRBJ2-2; 7 nucleotides match TRBD2. The V and J ends lost 8 bases and 5 bases, in that order; junction bases with no gene match: 11. The CDR3 loop spans 15 amino acids. Germline CDR1 reads LNHDA; CDR2 reads SQIVND (reference sequence). As DNA, the CDR3 is TGTGCCAGTTGGTCCGGGACTACTAGGACCGGGGAGCTGTTTTTT. Protein sequence: CASWSGTTRTGELFF.

The rearrangement joins TRBV3-1 (or the pseudogene TRBV3-2) to TRBJ2-5, with D possibly being TRBD1 (5 bases). Germline V CDR1 and CDR2: LGHDT, YNNKEL (reference sequence). This CDR3 has 15 amino acids. V was shortened by 1 base and J by 2 bases, with 11 bases between the two germline ends. CDR3 sequence reads: CASSQVMRQQETQYF. The CDR3, as DNA: TGTGCCAGCAGCCAAGTCATGCGACAGCAAGAGACCCAGTACTTC.

This clone was observed a handful of times. The V gene is TRBV11-3, the J gene TRBJ2-7; 8 positions agree with TRBD1. This CDR3 contains 15 residues. V was pared by 5 bases and J by 7 bases, with 13 bases of the junction left unmatched. Germline V gene data show CDR1 as SGHNT and CDR2 as YENEEA. This CDR3 reads CASSHGRTGKREQYF. CDR3 nucleotides: TGTGCCAGCAGCCACGGCCGGACAGGGAAGAGGGAGCAGTACTTC.

The chain combines TRBV19 with TRBJ1-5, with D maybe TRBD1 (6 bases). Between the trimmed V and J ends, which lost 6 bases and 8 bases, there was a span of 23 bases. Looked up from germline, CDR1 is LNHDA and CDR2 is SQIVND (reference sequence). The CDR3 runs 16 residues. CDR3 coding DNA: TGTGCCAGTAGCCCCCTCCGTGTGGGGGGCATGAAGCCCCAGCATTTT. It translates to CASSPLRVGGMKPQHF.

The CDR3 coding sequence is TGTGCCTGGAGTGTACTAGAGACCCAGTACTTC. Translation: CAWSVLETQYF. V is TRBV30 and J is TRBJ2-5; D is unresolved. V was cut by 0 bases and J by 4 bases, with 3 bases left in between. The CDR3 has 11 residues. Germline V gene data show CDR1 as GTSNPN and CDR2 as SVGIG (reference sequence).

The gene calls are TRBV7-3 and TRBJ2-7; a possible D gene is TRBD1 (6 bases). With 5 bases removed from V and 3 bases from J, the gap between germline ends came to 17 bases. Germline loops: CDR1 SGHTA, CDR2 FQGTGA. The CDR3 sequence is 15 residues long. DNA for the CDR3: TGTGCCAGCAGCCCGACTCCCGGGACACACTACGAGCAGTACTTC. Translated, it gives CASSPTPGTHYEQYF. Full variable domain (remainder filled in from reference TRBV7-3 and TRBJ2-7): GAGVSQTPSNKVTEKGKYVELRCDPISGHTALYWYRQSLGQGPEFLIYFQGTGAADDSGLPNDRFFAVRPEGSVSTLKIQRTERGDSAVYLCASSPTPGTHYEQYFGPGTRLTVT.

In its sample, this clone was seen once. The chain has TRBV6-6 and TRBJ2-7; D perhaps matches TRBD1 (5 bases). Germline CDR1 is MNHNY and CDR2 is SVGAGI (reference sequence). CDR3 length: 13 amino acids. V was clipped by 6 bases and J by 4 bases, with 13 bases between them. In nucleotides, the CDR3 is TGTGCCAGCAGCTTCTCCAGGGATTACGAGCAGTACTTC. Residues: CASSFSRDYEQYF.

The chain recombines TRBV29-1 with TRBJ1-5; D not resolved. Deletions cut 4 bases from V and 0 bases from J, with 13 bases between. CDR1 is SQVTM and CDR2 is ANQGSEA in the germline V gene. This CDR3 is built from 15 residues. The CDR3 DNA reads TGCAGCGTTGTCCTTCCGGGTTATAGCAATCAGCCCCAGCATTTT. It is translated as CSVVLPGYSNQPQHF.

Here the CDR3 reads CASVDSLGNYGYTF. In DNA form, the CDR3 reads TGTGCCAGTGTGGACAGTCTGGGAAACTATGGCTACACCTTC. The chain has TRBV19 and TRBJ1-2, with a possible D match to TRBD1 (6 bases). The germline V gene has CDR1 LNHDA and CDR2 SQIVND (reference sequence). The V gene lost 8 bases and the J gene lost 2 bases, with 15 bases spanning the gap. The length of the CDR3 is 14 residues.

There are a few counts of this clone. The gene calls are TRBV30 and TRBJ1-6; TRBD1 is a possible D gene (6 bases). Trimming shortened V by 0 bases and J by 8 bases, and 8 bases separated the two germline ends. CDR1 and CDR2 (germline): GTSNPN, SVGIG (reference sequence). The CDR3 contains 13 residues. This CDR3 is CAWSVGGDSPLHF. The DNA of the CDR3 is TGTGCCTGGAGTGTTGGGGGCGATTCACCCCTCCACTTT.

The chain uses TRBV7-2 and TRBJ1-6; D is unresolved. CDR1 and CDR2 (germline): SGHTA, FQGNSA. The CDR3 is 13 residues long. Trimming shortened V by 0 bases and J by 6 bases, and 3 bases separated the two germline ends. CDR3 coding DNA: TGTGCCAGCAGCTTAGCGGCTAATTCACCCCTCCACTTT. This sequence encodes CASSLAANSPLHF.

There are a few counts of this clone. V and J are TRBV5-6 and TRBJ1-5; D call uncertain. The length of the CDR3 is 12 residues. The V gene lost 1 base and the J gene lost 7 bases, with 6 bases spanning the gap. Germline V CDR1 and CDR2: SGHDT, YYEEEE. DNA of the CDR3: TGTGCCAGCAGCTTGCCGAGGCAGCCCCAGCATTTT. It is translated as CASSLPRQPQHF.

The J gene is TRBJ1-1, the V gene TRBV30; 7 bases match TRBD1. Germline CDR1 and CDR2: GTSNPN and SVGIG (reference sequence). V was clipped by 3 bases and J by 0 bases; unmatched bases: 1. The CDR3 consists of 13 residues. CDR3 DNA: TGTGCCTGGAGGACAGGGATGAACACTGAAGCTTTCTTT. Encoded protein: CAWRTGMNTEAFF.

This chain uses TRBV27 with TRBJ2-5, with 7 nucleotides matching TRBD1. This CDR3 spans 17 amino acids. CDR1 MNHEY and CDR2 SMNVEV come from the germline V gene (reference sequence). The J segment lost 4 bases and the V segment lost 2 bases, leaving 13 bases of the junction unmatched. CDR3 amino acids: CASSLTNRGRLGETQYF. The CDR3 DNA sequence: TGTGCCAGCAGTTTAACGAACAGGGGTCGATTAGGAGAGACCCAGTACTTC.

The gene calls are TRBV10-1 and TRBJ2-3, with D unclear. Germline V gives CDR1 WNHNN, CDR2 SYGVQD (reference sequence). The CDR3 runs to 13 residues. Trimming took off 9 bases at V and 2 bases at J, with 12 bases between the two ends. As DNA, the CDR3 is TGCGCCAGTGGACCGACTTACACAGATACGCAGTATTTT. It yields the protein CASGPTYTDTQYF.

In DNA form, the CDR3 reads TGTGCCATCAGTGAGTCGTCTACAGGGGTAGGCAATCAGCCCCAGCATTTT. Protein product: CAISESSTGVGNQPQHF. The V gene is TRBV10-3, the J gene TRBJ1-5; 7 positions match TRBD1. Germline V gene sequence: CDR1 ENHRY, CDR2 SYGVKD. Trimming at V came to 0 bases and at J to 2 bases, leaving 7 bases not matched to a gene. The CDR3 consists of 17 residues.

This chain uses TRBV2 with TRBJ1-5; D gene ambiguous. Germline V CDR1 and CDR2: SNHLY, FYNNEI. Deletions cut 4 bases from V and 10 bases from J, with 5 bases between. The CDR3 extends over 10 amino acids. The CDR3 sequence: CASSGPPQHF. In DNA, the CDR3 is TGTGCCAGCAGTGGTCCACCCCAGCATTTT.

Written as DNA, the CDR3 is TGTGCCAGCAGCTCTCTCCCAGCGGGAGGGCCCGCCTCGGATACGCAGTATTTT. Protein sequence: CASSSLPAGGPASDTQYF. The chain joins TRBV5-5 to TRBJ2-3; 10 bases map to TRBD2. J lost 6 bases, V lost 3 bases, and 16 bases had no gene match. Germline V gene sequence: CDR1 SGHKS, CDR2 YYEKEE (reference sequence). The CDR3 covers 18 residues.